A selection of T cell receptor beta chains follows, all from one sample in a study of blood T cell repertoires in COVID-19. Produced via immunoSEQ multiplex PCR; TCRdb's table is partial and in-frame only. The top ten clones hold approximately 22% of a sample with about 110,000 clones, roughly four fifths of them seen once. Sequenced input: peripheral blood. These receptor sequences come from a man in his sixties or seventies with active or convalescent COVID-19. Each CDR3 is given with its conserved first and last residue. D genes are given only for firm matches. Expanded clones get a size class; other rows say once, few or many, or leave the size out.

NA	TRBV7-6	NA	TRBJ1-2	CASSLTTARLTLGYTF	TGTGCCAGCAGCCTTACTACCGCGAGGCTCACTCTCGGCTACACCTTC
NA	TRBV28	NA	TRBJ2-1	CASSSLAVGSYNEQFF	TGTGCCAGCAGTTCCCTGGCCGTAGGGAGCTACAATGAGCAGTTCTTC
NA	TRBV9	NA	TRBJ1-1	CASSVARGTEAFF	TGTGCCAGCAGCGTAGCCAGGGGCACTGAAGCTTTCTTT
NA	TRBV19	NA	TRBJ1-2	CASRNAGPSYGYTF	TGTGCCAGTAGAAACGCAGGGCCCTCCTATGGCTACACCTTC
once	TRBV9	NA	TRBJ2-1	CASSVALLEGGMLEQFF	TGTGCCAGCAGCGTAGCGTTGTTGGAGGGGGGGATGTTGGAGCAGTTCTTC
NA	TRBV5-4	NA	TRBJ1-5	CASSLDRNQPQHF	TGTGCCAGCAGCCTCGACAGAAATCAGCCCCAGCATTTT
NA	TRBV5-6	TRBD1	TRBJ2-7	CASSSRAGGNEQYF	TGTGCCAGCAGCAGCAGAGCAGGGGGAAACGAGCAGTACTTC
few	TRBV7-8	TRBD2	TRBJ2-5	CASSLISGAQETQYF	TGTGCCAGCAGCCTGATTAGCGGGGCACAAGAGACCCAGTACTTC
NA	TRBV28	NA	TRBJ1-6	CASSFSRSPLHF	TGTGCCAGCAGTTTCTCGAGGTCACCCCTCCACTTT
NA	TRBV3-1/TRBV3-2	NA	TRBJ1-2	CASSRMVGQPIFGYTF	TGTGCCAGCAGCCGTATGGTTGGACAGCCCATCTTTGGCTACACCTTC
few	TRBV2	NA	TRBJ2-7	CASSGGGDHRF	TGTGCCAGCAGTGGAGGAGGGGACCACCGCTTC
NA	TRBV27	TRBD1	TRBJ2-2	CASIGTAGSGELFF	TGTGCCAGCATCGGGACAGCAGGTTCCGGGGAGCTGTTTTTT
NA	TRBV5-1	NA	TRBJ1-1	CASKRQDPNTEAFF	TGCGCCAGCAAACGACAGGACCCGAACACTGAAGCTTTCTTT
NA	TRBV6-5	NA	TRBJ2-5	CASSQGQGGGTQYF	TGTGCCAGCAGTCAGGGTCAGGGAGGGGGGACCCAGTACTTC
NA	TRBV5-4	TRBD2	TRBJ2-5	CASSLYGGSQETQYF	TGTGCCAGCAGCTTGTACGGCGGGAGCCAAGAGACCCAGTACTTC
NA	TRBV7-3	NA	TRBJ2-1	CASSLFADNEQFF	TGTGCCAGCAGCTTATTTGCGGACAATGAGCAGTTCTTC
few	TRBV6-4	NA	TRBJ1-2	CASKSNYGYTF	TGTGCCAGCAAAAGCAATTATGGCTACACCTTC